Each of the 21 T cell receptor beta chains below was sequenced from the same sample in a study of glioma-infiltrating T cells. Using RNA template, CDR3s of TCR alpha and beta were amplified with iRepertoire arm-PCR. MiXCR was run by TCRdb on the multiplex PCR reads, yielding one entry per CDR3 protein. The sample lists 300,000 to 400,000 distinct CDR3 sequences; around 45% were seen once. The sample was glioma tissue, nonneoplastic brain tissue, or PBMCs (not recorded which). These receptors were taken from a human donor with low-grade glioma or glioblastoma, undergoing nonglioma brain surgery, or in good health (not recorded which).

Regarding this clonotype: A junction end diverges from the germline sequence, so it may reflect a read error. The V and J genes are TRBV27 and TRBJ2-7; 9 nucleotides match TRBD1. Germline lookup yields CDR1 MNHEY and CDR2 SMNVEV (reference sequence). The CDR3 consists of 14 residues. CDR3 amino acids: CASSSPDRGYEQCF. The CDR3 nucleotides are TGTGCCAGCAGTTCCCCGGACAGGGGTTACGAGCAGTGCTTC.

The chain recombines TRBV4-2 with TRBJ1-4, with 7 positions matching TRBD1. The CDR3 is made up of 15 amino acids. The ends lost 0 bases at V and 5 bases at J; junction bases unmatched: 3. From germline, CDR1 is LGHNA and CDR2 YNFKEQ. The chain's CDR3 is CASSQDGQENEKLFF. DNA for the CDR3: TGTGCCAGCAGCCAAGACGGACAGGAGAATGAAAAACTGTTTTTT.

There are a few counts of this clonotype. The chain uses TRBV20-1 and TRBJ2-1; D is uncertain. V lost 3 bases and J lost 4, with 10 bases in between. Germline loops: CDR1 DFQATT, CDR2 SNEGSKA (reference sequence). The CDR3 loop spans 13 amino acids. The CDR3 spells CSARIDVYNEQFF. CDR3 in DNA: TGCAGTGCTAGGATAGATGTGTACAATGAGCAGTTCTTC.

The J gene is TRBJ1-5, the V gene TRBV4-2; 7 positions match TRBD1. The germline V gene encodes CDR1 LGHNA and CDR2 YNFKEQ. Germline trimming cut 0 bases from V and 1 base from J; bases unmatched to any gene: 6. The CDR3 is made up of 17 amino acids. CDR3 in amino acids: CASSQDSGGRSNQPQHF. In nucleotides, the CDR3 is TGTGCCAGCAGCCAAGATTCAGGGGGTCGGAGCAATCAGCCCCAGCATTTT.

About this clonotype: A much more abundant neighbour one base away suggests this may be a read error. The J gene is TRBJ2-1, the V gene TRBV6-4, with 12 bases identical to TRBD2. J lost 7 bases, V lost 7 bases, and 2 bases had no gene match. Germline CDR1 MRHNA, CDR2 SNTAGT. The CDR3 has 13 residues. The CDR3 DNA sequence: TGTGCCAGCATTGGACTAGCGGGGAATGAGCAGTTCTTC. Its translation: CASIGLAGNEQFF.

The chain has TRBV7-2 and TRBJ2-5; maybe TRBD2 (6 bases). V was cut by 6 bases and J by 6 bases, with 14 bases left in between. Per the germline V gene, CDR1 is SGHTA and CDR2 is FQGNSA. This CDR3 comprises 13 residues. CDR3 protein: CASSAGLVQTQYF. CDR3 DNA sequence: TGTGCCAGCAGTGCGGGACTCGTGCAGACCCAGTACTTC.

At least ten counts were recorded for this clonotype. CDR3 nucleotide sequence: TGTGCCAGCAGCTTAAGGATGGGTGCTGAAGCTTTCTTT. Translated: CASSLRMGAEAFF. V is TRBV7-3 and J is TRBJ1-1; D is unclear. Trimming took 1 base from V and 6 from J, leaving 9 bases between them. The CDR3 is 13 amino acids. Germline loops: CDR1 SGHTA, CDR2 FQGTGA.

This clonotype was detected ten times or more. The V and J genes are TRBV6-1 and TRBJ1-5; D gene ambiguous. With 2 bases removed from V and 0 bases from J, the gap between germline ends came to 14 bases. From germline, CDR1 is MNHNS and CDR2 SASEGT. This CDR3 is built from 17 residues. The CDR3: CASSEFRQWYSNQPQHF. CDR3 bases: TGTGCCAGCAGTGAATTTAGGCAGTGGTATAGCAATCAGCCCCAGCATTTT.

There are many counts of this clonotype. The chain uses TRBV6-1 and TRBJ2-4; 8 bases line up with TRBD2. The V segment lost 6 bases and the J segment 1 base; nucleotides outside the gene matches: 5. The CDR3 extends over 15 amino acids. CDR1 is MNHNS and CDR2 is SASEGT in the germline V gene. The CDR3 is CASRTEREAKNIQYF. The CDR3 DNA sequence: TGTGCCAGCAGAACGGAGCGGGAGGCCAAAAACATTCAGTACTTC.

Notes on this clonotype: A much larger clone is a single base away; this may be a read error. The gene calls are TRBV6-2 or TRBV6-3 and TRBJ2-5; 7 nucleotides match TRBD2. The closer fit of TRBJ2-7 to the DNA end suggests the J call may be wrong. The germline CDR1 and CDR2 sequences are MNHEY and SVGEGT. The CDR3 has 15 residues. CDR3 coding DNA: TGTGCCAGCAGTTATCTAGCGGTAGGTGGCTACGAGCAGTACTTC. This sequence encodes CASSYLAVGGYEQYF.

This clonotype occurred a few times. Here the CDR3 reads CASTESTHTGELFF. The CDR3 DNA reads as TGTGCCAGCACAGAATCTACCCACACCGGGGAGCTGTTTTTT. The chain recombines TRBV2 with TRBJ2-2; D is uncertain. The CDR3 contains 14 residues. The germline CDR1 and CDR2 sequences are SNHLY and FYNNEI. V was cut by 7 bases and J by 3 bases, with 12 bases left in between.

CDR3 sequence: CSAPLPGTSGHNEQFF. CDR3 DNA sequence: TGCAGTGCTCCCCTTCCCGGGACTAGCGGGCACAATGAGCAGTTCTTC. V and J are TRBV20-1 and TRBJ2-1; 12 bases agree with TRBD2. Germline V gene sequence: CDR1 DFQATT, CDR2 SNEGSKA (reference sequence). The CDR3 runs to 16 residues. With 5 bases clipped from V and 5 bases from J, the junction kept 10 bases outside the gene matches.

This clonotype was seen a handful of times. This rearrangement joins TRBV7-9 to TRBJ2-1; D ambiguous. The CDR3 contains 15 residues. Germline-derived CDR1 and CDR2 are SEHNR and FQNEAQ (reference sequence). Trimming left V 0 bases short and J 3 bases short, with 9 bases between. CDR3 DNA sequence: TGTGCCAGCAGCTTAGCTACCTACTACTACAATGAGCAGTTCTTC. It yields the protein CASSLATYYYNEQFF.

In its sample, this clonotype was seen a few times. The rearrangement joins TRBV20-1 to TRBJ2-5; 7 nucleotides agree with TRBD1. J was trimmed by 4 bases and V by 5 bases; bases with no gene match: 7. The germline V gene encodes CDR1 DFQATT and CDR2 SNEGSKA (reference sequence). The CDR3 covers 13 residues. The CDR3 coding sequence is TGCAGTGCTTTCGACAGGGTTGTAGAGACCCAGTACTTC. Its translation: CSAFDRVVETQYF.

The V call is TRBV12-3 or TRBV12-4, the J call TRBJ1-5; no firm D call. This CDR3 is built from 13 residues. Trimming cost V 5 bases and J 5 bases, with 10 bases left between them. CDR3 DNA: TGTGCCAGCAGTCCCGGCTGGGATCAGCCCCAGCATTTT. This codes for CASSPGWDQPQHF.

Comment on this clonotype: This may be a read error, as it is one base from a much larger clone. The gene calls are TRBV28 and TRBJ1-1, with D hard to call. The CDR3 loop spans 15 amino acids. Germline V gene data show CDR1 as MDHEN and CDR2 as SYDVKM. CDR3 sequence reads: CAGSLDPGWGTEAFF. In DNA, the CDR3 is TGTGCCGGCAGTTTAGATCCGGGCTGGGGCACTGAAGCTTTCTTT.

Notes on this clonotype: A much bigger clone sits one base away, suggesting this may be a read error. The chain is built from TRBV28 and TRBJ2-7; TRBD1 aligns across 8 bases. V lost 10 bases, J lost 6 bases, and 11 bases stayed unmatched. This CDR3 is built from 13 residues. Germline V gene lookup returns CDR1 MDHEN and CDR2 SYDVKM. CDR3 sequence: CATQRTGTLEQYF. The DNA of the CDR3 is TGTGCCACCCAGCGGACAGGGACCCTCGAGCAGTACTTC.

The rearrangement links TRBV6-1 to TRBJ2-2; possibly TRBD1 for D (6 bases). There are 14 residues in the CDR3. Germline values: CDR1 MNHNS, CDR2 SASEGT. V was shortened by 6 bases and J by 4 bases, with 12 bases between the two germline ends. In DNA form, the CDR3 reads TGTGCCAGCAGCCCGGTAGGGGGCACCGGGGAGCTGTTTTTT. It codes for CASSPVGGTGELFF.

This clonotype has a count of ten or more. The chain employs TRBV20-1 and TRBJ2-1; TRBD1 is a possible D gene (6 bases). V gave up 2 bases and J gave up 6 bases, with 20 bases separating them. Germline V gene lookup returns CDR1 DFQATT and CDR2 SNEGSKA (reference sequence). The CDR3 loop spans 16 amino acids. The CDR3 loop reads CSARTSEGVRSNEQFF. CDR3 bases: TGCAGTGCTAGAACCTCCGAGGGGGTGAGGAGCAATGAGCAGTTCTTC.

This clonotype occurred many times. This chain links TRBV7-2 with TRBJ1-2; D remains ambiguous. The CDR3 has 11 residues. The germline V gene has CDR1 SGHTA and CDR2 FQGNSA. The V end was cut by 5 bases, the J end by 3 bases, with 4 bases between. The chain's CDR3 is CASSAHYGYTF. The CDR3 coding sequence is TGTGCCAGCAGCGCCCACTATGGCTACACCTTC.

In this sample, this clonotype turned up a few times. V usage is TRBV7-2 and J usage is TRBJ2-4; D perhaps matches TRBD2 (6 bases). Germline CDR1 reads SGHTA; CDR2 reads FQGNSA. V was pared by 1 base and J by 11 bases, with 9 bases between. CDR3 length: 12 residues. CDR3: CASSLGGDVQYF. CDR3 nucleotide sequence: TGTGCCAGCAGCTTAGGGGGGGACGTTCAGTACTTC.